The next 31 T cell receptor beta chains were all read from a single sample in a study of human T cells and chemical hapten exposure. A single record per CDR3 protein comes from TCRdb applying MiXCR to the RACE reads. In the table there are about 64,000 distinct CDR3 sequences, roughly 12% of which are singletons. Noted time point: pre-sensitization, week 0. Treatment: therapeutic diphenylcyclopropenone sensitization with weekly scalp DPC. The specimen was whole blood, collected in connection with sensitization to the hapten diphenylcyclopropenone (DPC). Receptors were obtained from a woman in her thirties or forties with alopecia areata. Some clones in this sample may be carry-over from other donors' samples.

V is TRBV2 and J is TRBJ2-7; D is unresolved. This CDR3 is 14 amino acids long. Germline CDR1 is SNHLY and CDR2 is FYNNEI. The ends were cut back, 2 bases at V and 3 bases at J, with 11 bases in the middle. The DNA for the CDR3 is TGTGCCAGCAGTGAAAGGACGGCCGGCTACGAGCAGTACTTC. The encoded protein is CASSERTAGYEQYF.

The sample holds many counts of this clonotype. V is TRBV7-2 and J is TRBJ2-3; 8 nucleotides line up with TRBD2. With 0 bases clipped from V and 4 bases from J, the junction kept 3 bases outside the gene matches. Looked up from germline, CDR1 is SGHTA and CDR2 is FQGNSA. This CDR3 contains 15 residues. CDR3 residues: CASSLAGGVPDTQYF. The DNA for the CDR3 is TGTGCCAGCAGCTTAGCCGGGGGGGTCCCAGATACGCAGTATTTT.

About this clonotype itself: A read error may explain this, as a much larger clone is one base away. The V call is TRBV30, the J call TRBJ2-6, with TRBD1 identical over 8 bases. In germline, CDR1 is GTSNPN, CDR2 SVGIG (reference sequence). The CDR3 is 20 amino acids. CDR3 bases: TGTGCCTGGAGCTCCATCTCGGGACAGGCCGCCCTATCTGGGGCCAACATCCTGACTTTC. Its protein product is CAWSSISGQAALSGANILTF.

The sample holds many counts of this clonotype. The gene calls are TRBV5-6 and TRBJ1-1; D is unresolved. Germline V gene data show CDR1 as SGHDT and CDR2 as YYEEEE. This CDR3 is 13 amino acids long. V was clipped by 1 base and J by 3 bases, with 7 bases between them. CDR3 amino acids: CASSLYRHTEAFF. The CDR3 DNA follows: TGTGCCAGCAGCTTGTACAGACACACTGAAGCTTTCTTT.

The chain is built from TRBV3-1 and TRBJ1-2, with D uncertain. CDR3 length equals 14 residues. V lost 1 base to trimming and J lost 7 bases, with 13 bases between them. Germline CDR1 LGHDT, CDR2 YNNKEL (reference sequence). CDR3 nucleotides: TGTGCCAGCAGCCAAGCCTTGGAACACGGTGGCTACACCTTC. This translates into CASSQALEHGGYTF.

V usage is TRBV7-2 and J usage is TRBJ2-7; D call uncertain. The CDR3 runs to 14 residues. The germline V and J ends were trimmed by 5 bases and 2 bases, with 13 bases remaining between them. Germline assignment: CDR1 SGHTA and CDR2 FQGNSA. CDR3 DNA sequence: TGTGCCAGCAGCCCTACGAAGGTCCCCTACGAGCAGTACTTC. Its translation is CASSPTKVPYEQYF.

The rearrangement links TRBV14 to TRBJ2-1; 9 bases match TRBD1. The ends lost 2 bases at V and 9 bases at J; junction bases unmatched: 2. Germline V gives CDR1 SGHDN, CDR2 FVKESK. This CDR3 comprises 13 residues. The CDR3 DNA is TGTGCCAGCAGCCAATGGACAGGGGCTGAGCAGTTCTTC. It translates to CASSQWTGAEQFF.

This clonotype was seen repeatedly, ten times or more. DNA for the CDR3: TGTGCCAGCAGTTTCGGGACAGGGCGCGAGCAGTACTTC. Translation: CASSFGTGREQYF. V is TRBV12-3 or TRBV12-4 and J is TRBJ2-7; TRBD1 matches at 9 bases. The CDR3 totals 13 residues. Trimming cost V 3 bases and J 6 bases; bases outside gene matches: 3.

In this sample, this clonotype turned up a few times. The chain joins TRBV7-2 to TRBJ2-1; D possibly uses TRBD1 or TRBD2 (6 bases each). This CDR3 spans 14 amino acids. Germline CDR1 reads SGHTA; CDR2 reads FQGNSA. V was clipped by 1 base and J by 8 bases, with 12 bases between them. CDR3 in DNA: TGTGCCAGCAGCTTAGTCAGGGGAGGCGATGAGCAGTTCTTC. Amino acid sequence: CASSLVRGGDEQFF.

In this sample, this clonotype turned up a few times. For the CDR3, the DNA is TGTGCCAGCAGCAGGGACATGCCCTCTGGAAACACCATATATTTT. Protein sequence: CASSRDMPSGNTIYF. The chain uses TRBV6-6 and TRBJ1-3, with D possibly TRBD1 on 6 matching bases. CDR1 MNHNY and CDR2 SVGAGI come from the germline V gene (reference sequence). V was clipped by 6 bases and J by 0 bases, with 12 bases between them. The CDR3 loop spans 15 amino acids.

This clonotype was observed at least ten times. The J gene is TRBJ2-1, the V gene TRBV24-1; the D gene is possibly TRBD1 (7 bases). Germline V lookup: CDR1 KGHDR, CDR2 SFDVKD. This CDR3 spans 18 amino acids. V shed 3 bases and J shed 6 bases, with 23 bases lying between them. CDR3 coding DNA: TGTGCCACCAGTGATCCGTCAGGACAGGCCAACGGGGGCAATGAGCAGTTCTTC. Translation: CATSDPSGQANGGNEQFF.

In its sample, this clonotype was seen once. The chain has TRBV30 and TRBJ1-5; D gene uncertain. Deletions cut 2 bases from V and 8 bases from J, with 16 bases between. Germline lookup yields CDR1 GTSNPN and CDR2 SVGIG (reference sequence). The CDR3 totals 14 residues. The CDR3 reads CAWSRTGYPEPQHF. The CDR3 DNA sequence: TGTGCCTGGAGTCGGACGGGATACCCGGAGCCCCAGCATTTT.

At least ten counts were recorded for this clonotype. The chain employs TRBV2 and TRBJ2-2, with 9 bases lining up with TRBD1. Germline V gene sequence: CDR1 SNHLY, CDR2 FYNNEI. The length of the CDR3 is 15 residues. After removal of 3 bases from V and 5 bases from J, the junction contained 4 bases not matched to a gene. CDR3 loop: CASSDGGQGTGELFF. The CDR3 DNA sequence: TGTGCCAGCAGTGATGGGGGACAGGGAACCGGGGAGCTGTTTTTT.

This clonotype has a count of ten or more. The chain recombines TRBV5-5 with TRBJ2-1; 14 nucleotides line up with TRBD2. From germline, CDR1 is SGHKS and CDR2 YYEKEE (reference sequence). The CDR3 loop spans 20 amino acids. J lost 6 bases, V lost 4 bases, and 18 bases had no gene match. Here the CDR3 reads CASSIHRGGTSGSLPNEQFF. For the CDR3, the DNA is TGTGCCAGCAGCATCCACCGGGGCGGGACTAGCGGGAGCCTCCCCAATGAGCAGTTCTTC.

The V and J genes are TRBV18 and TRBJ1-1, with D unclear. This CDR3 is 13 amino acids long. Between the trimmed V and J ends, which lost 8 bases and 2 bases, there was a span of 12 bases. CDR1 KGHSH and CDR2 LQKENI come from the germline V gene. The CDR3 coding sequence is TGTGCCAGCGCCTCCGGGCCAAACACTGAAGCTTTCTTT. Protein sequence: CASASGPNTEAFF. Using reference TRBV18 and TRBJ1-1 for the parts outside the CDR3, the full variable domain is NAGVMQNPRHLVRRRGQEARLRCSPMKGHSHVYWYRQLPEEGLKFMVYLQKENIIDESGMPKERFSAEFPKEGPSILRIQQVVRGDSAAYFCASASGPNTEAFFGQGTRLTVV.

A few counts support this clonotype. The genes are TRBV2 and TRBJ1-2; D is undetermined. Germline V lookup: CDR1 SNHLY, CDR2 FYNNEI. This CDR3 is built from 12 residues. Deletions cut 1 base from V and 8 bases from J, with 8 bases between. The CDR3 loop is CASSEEGYGYTF. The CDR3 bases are TGTGCCAGCAGTGAAGAAGGGTACGGCTACACCTTC.

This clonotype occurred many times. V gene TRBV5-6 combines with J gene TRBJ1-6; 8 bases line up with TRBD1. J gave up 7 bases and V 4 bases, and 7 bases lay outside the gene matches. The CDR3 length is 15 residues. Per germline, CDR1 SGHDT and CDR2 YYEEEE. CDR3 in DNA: TGTGCCAGCAGCCCCCCGACAGGGGCGAATTCACCCCTCCACTTT. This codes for CASSPPTGANSPLHF.

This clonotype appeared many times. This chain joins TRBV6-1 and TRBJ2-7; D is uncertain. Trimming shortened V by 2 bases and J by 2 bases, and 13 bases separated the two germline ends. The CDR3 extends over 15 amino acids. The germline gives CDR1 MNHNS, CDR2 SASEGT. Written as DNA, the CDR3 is TGTGCCAGCAGTGAATCCTGGCGGCCTGCCTACGAGCAGTACTTC. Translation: CASSESWRPAYEQYF.

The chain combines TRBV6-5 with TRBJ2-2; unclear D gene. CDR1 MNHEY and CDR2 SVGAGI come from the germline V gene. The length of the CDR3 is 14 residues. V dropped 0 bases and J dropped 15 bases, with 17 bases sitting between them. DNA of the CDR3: TGTGCCAGCAGTTACTCGGGCCATATCGAGACCATGTTTTTT. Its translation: CASSYSGHIETMFF.

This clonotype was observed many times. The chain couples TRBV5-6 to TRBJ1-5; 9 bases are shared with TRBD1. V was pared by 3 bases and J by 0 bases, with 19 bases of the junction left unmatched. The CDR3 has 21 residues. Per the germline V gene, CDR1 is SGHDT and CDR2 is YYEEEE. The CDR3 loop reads CASSSRFPPDRGFYSNQPQHF. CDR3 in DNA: TGTGCCAGCAGCTCCCGCTTTCCCCCGGACAGGGGTTTCTATAGCAATCAGCCCCAGCATTTT.

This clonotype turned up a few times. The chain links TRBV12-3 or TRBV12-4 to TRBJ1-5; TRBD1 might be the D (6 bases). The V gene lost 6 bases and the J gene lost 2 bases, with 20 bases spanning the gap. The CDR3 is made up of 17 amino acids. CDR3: CASRRESAGGGNQPQHF. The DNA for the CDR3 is TGTGCCAGCAGACGAGAGTCGGCGGGGGGCGGCAATCAGCCCCAGCATTTT.

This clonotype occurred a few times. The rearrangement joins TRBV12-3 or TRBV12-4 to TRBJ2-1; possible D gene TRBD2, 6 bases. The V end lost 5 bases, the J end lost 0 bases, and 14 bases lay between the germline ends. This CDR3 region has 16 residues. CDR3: CASSRTSRSSYNEQFF. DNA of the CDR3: TGTGCCAGCAGTCGAACTAGCAGGAGCTCCTACAATGAGCAGTTCTTC.

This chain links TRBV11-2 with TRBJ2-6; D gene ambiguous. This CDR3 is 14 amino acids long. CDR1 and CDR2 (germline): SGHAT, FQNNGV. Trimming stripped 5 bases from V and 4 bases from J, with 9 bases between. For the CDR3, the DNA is TGTGCCAGCAGCCCTCTTAGGGGGGCCAACGTCCTGACTTTC. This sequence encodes CASSPLRGANVLTF.

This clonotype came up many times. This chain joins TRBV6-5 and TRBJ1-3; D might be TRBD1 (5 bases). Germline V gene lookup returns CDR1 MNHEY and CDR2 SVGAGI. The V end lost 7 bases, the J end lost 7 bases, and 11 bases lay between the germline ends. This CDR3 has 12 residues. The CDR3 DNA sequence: TGTGCCAGCAAAGACAGCGGGAACACCATATATTTT. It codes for CASKDSGNTIYF.

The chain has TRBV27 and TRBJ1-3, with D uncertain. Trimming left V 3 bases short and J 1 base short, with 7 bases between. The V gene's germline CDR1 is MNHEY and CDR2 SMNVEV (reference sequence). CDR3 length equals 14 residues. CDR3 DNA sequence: TGTGCCAGCAGTTTCTCCGGGTCTGGAAACACCATATATTTT. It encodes CASSFSGSGNTIYF.

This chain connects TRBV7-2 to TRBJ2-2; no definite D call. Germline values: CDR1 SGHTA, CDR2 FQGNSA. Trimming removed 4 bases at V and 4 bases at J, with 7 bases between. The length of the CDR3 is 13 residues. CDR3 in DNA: TGTGCCAGCAGCTCCCGAGTCACCGGGGAGCTGTTTTTT. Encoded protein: CASSSRVTGELFF.

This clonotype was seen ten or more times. The CDR3 is CSARGDSANTEAFF. The DNA for the CDR3 is TGCAGTGCTAGGGGGGACAGCGCTAACACTGAAGCTTTCTTT. The V and J genes are TRBV20-1 and TRBJ1-1; TRBD1 matches at 7 bases. The CDR3 has 14 amino acids. V lost 3 bases, J lost 2 bases, and 6 bases stayed unmatched. In germline, CDR1 is DFQATT, CDR2 SNEGSKA (reference sequence).

CDR3 loop: CASTTGGYSNQPQHF. CDR3 DNA: TGTGCCAGCACCACGGGGGGGTATAGCAATCAGCCCCAGCATTTT. This rearrangement joins TRBV25-1 to TRBJ1-5, with D perhaps TRBD1 (5 bases). This CDR3 comprises 15 residues. CDR1 MGHDK and CDR2 SYGVNS come from the germline V gene. V was trimmed by 7 bases and J by 0 bases, leaving 13 bases between them.

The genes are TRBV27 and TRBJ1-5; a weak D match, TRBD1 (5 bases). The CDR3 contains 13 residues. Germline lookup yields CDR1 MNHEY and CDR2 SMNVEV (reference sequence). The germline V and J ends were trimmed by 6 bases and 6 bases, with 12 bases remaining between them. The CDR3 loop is CASRETEIQPQHF. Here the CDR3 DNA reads TGTGCCAGCAGGGAGACAGAAATTCAGCCCCAGCATTTT.

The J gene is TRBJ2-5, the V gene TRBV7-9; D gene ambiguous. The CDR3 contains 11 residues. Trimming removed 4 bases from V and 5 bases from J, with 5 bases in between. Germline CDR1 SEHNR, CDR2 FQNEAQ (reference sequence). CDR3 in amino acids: CASSSKETQYF. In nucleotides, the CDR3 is TGTGCCAGCAGCTCGAAGGAGACCCAGTACTTC.

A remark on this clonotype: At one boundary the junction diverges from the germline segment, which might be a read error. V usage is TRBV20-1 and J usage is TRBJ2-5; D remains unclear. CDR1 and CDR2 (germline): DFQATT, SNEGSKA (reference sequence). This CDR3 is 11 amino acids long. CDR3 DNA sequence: TGCAGTGCTAGAGATGAAGAGGCCCAGTACTTC. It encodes CSARDEEAQYF.